Reported below is one TCR beta chain. Its target is not known. The data derive from a study of cytomegalovirus exposure and HLA in healthy donors. Study results and limitations: With further analysis later on, most CMV-associated TCR beta chains appeared HLA-restricted.

PCR amplification relied on 60 Vbeta primers (plus 13 Jbeta primers). Method: immunoSEQ multiplex PCR; TCRdb's copy keeps in-frame clones and lacks some. Here the sample spans approximately 150,000 clones, 82% being singletons. This TCR came from a male donor in good health and CMV-seronegative. Sequencing was done on a sample of PBMCs.

CDR3 DNA sequence: TGCGCCAGCAGCCAACGGCGGACTTCGGGCGCTGAAGCTTTCTTT. Its protein is CASSQRRTSGAEAFF. J is TRBJ1-1 and V is TRBV4-3; D gene ambiguous. The CDR3 covers 15 residues. In germline, CDR1 is LGHNA, CDR2 YSLEER. Between the trimmed V and J ends, which lost 2 bases and 6 bases, there was a span of 16 bases.